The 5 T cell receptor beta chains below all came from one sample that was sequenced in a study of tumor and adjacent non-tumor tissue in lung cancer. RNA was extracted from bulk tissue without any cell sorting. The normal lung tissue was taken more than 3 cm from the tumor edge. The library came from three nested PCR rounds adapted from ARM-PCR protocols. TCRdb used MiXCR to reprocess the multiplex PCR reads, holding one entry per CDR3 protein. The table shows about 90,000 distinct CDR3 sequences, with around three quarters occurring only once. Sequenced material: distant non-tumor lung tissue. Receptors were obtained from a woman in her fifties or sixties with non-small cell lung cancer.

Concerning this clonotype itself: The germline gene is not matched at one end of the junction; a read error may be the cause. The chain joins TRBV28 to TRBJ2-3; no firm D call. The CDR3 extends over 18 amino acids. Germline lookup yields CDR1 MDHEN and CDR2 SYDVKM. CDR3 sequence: CASTLRRISHEGTDTQYF. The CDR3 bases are TGTGCCAGCACTTTAAGACGTATCTCCCACGAGGGCACAGATACGCAGTATTTT. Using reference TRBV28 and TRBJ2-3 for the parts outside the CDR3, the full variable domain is DVKVTQSSRYLVKRTGEKVFLECVQDMDHENMFWYRQDPGLGLRLIYFSYDVKMKEKGDIPEGYSVSREKKERFSLILESASTNQTSMYLCASTLRRISHEGTDTQYFGPGTRLTVL.

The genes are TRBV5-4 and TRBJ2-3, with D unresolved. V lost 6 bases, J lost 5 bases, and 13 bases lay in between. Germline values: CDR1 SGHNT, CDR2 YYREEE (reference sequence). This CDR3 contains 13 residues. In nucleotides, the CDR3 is TGTGCCAGCAACTTCTTCGGCATAGATACGCAGTATTTT. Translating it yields CASNFFGIDTQYF. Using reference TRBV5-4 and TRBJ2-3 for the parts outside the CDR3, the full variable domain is ETGVTQSPTHLIKTRGQQVTLRCSSQSGHNTVSWYQQALGQGPQFIFQYYREEENGRGNFPPRFSGLQFPNYSSELNVNALELDDSALYLCASNFFGIDTQYFGPGTRLTVL.

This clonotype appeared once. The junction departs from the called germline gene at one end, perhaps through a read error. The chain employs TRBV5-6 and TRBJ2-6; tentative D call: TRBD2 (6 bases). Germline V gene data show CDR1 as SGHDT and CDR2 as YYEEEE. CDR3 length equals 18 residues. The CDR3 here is CASSLLSAGMGGANVLTF. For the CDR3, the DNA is TGTGCCAGCAGCTTGTTGTCGGCGGGAATGGGTGGGGCCAACGTACTGACTTTC.

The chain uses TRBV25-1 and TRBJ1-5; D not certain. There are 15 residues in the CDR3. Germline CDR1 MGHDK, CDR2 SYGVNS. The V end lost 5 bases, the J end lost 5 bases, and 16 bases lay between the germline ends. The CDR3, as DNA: TGTGCCAGCAGTAAGAGCTGGGATGACGATCAGCCCCAGCATTTT. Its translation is CASSKSWDDDQPQHF.

Written as DNA, the CDR3 is TGTGCCAGCAGCCCCCGGACTAGCGGGAGGGCACCGTGGGACCAGTACTTC. Its translation: CASSPRTSGRAPWDQYF. The chain joins TRBV11-2 to TRBJ2-7, with TRBD2 identical over 15 bases. The J segment lost 10 bases and the V segment lost 5 bases, leaving 15 bases of the junction unmatched. The CDR3 covers 17 residues. Germline V CDR1 and CDR2: SGHAT, FQNNGV.